These 19 T cell receptor beta chains came from one sample sequenced in a study of T-cell reconstitution after alpha-beta-depleted transplantation in children. Unique molecular identifiers were incorporated into the prepared TCRbeta library. TCRdb used MiXCR to reprocess the PCR reads, holding one entry per CDR3 protein. The sample has about half a million distinct CDR3 sequences; approximately 12% are singletons. The sample consisted of PBMCs from the stem cell graft donor, taken from the stem cell graft. Every receptor here comes from a human donor who donated a stem cell graft to a child with combined immunodeficiency.

In its sample, this clonotype was seen many times. This rearrangement joins TRBV28 to TRBJ1-4, with no clear D. The CDR3 has 15 residues. Germline loops: CDR1 MDHEN, CDR2 SYDVKM. V was trimmed by 2 bases and J by 3 bases, leaving 10 bases between them. CDR3 DNA: TGTGCCAGCAGTTTAGCGGGCGGGCCTAATGAAAAACTGTTTTTT. Protein sequence: CASSLAGGPNEKLFF.

Many counts were recorded for this clonotype. The chain has TRBV7-9 and TRBJ2-1; a weak D match, TRBD1 (6 bases). Germline-derived CDR1 and CDR2 are SEHNR and FQNEAQ (reference sequence). V lost 5 bases and J 9 bases, leaving 14 bases between the germline ends. The CDR3 loop spans 13 amino acids. CDR3 DNA: TGTGCCAGCAGCCTAGGGGGACCGGTTGAGCAGTTCTTC. Its protein product is CASSLGGPVEQFF. The variable domain in full, completed from reference TRBV7-9 and TRBJ2-1, reads DTGVSQNPRHKITKRGQNVTFRCDPISEHNRLYWYRQTLGQGPEFLTYFQNEAQLEKSRLLSDRFSAERPKGSFSTLEIQRTEQGDSAMYLCASSLGGPVEQFFGPGTRLTVL.

This rearrangement joins TRBV6-1 to TRBJ2-7; 10 bases line up with TRBD2. V shed 6 bases, J shed 4 bases, and the junction held 6 bases outside the gene matches. Germline V CDR1 and CDR2: MNHNS, SASEGT. The CDR3 loop spans 14 amino acids. CDR3 sequence reads: CASSPSGRGYEQYF. The CDR3 DNA reads TGTGCCAGCAGCCCTAGCGGGAGAGGGTACGAGCAGTACTTC.

This clonotype turned up a few times. The V call is TRBV9, the J call TRBJ2-5, with D possibly being TRBD2 (6 bases). Germline V gene lookup returns CDR1 SGDLS and CDR2 YYNGEE. The CDR3 extends over 15 amino acids. Trimming removed 3 bases from V and 5 bases from J, with 17 bases in between. DNA of the CDR3: TGTGCCAGCAGCGCGCTGGAGGGAGGTCCTGAGACCCAGTACTTC. Amino acid sequence: CASSALEGGPETQYF.

Worth noting for this clonotype: A clone one base away is much larger, so this may be a read error. The chain recombines TRBV7-6 with TRBJ2-1, with a possible D match to TRBD2 (6 bases). Germline V CDR1 and CDR2: SGHVS, FNYEAQ. Trimming removed 4 bases at V and 5 bases at J, with 9 bases between. The CDR3 contains 13 residues. This CDR3 reads CASSSGLNNEQFF. CDR3 bases: TGTGCCAGCAGCTCGGGACTGAACAATGAGCAGTTCTTC.

This sequence joins TRBV6-2 or TRBV6-3 and TRBJ2-1, with D possibly TRBD2 on 6 matching bases. There are 16 residues in the CDR3. V lost 7 bases, J lost 0 bases, and 16 bases lay in between. Per the germline V gene, CDR1 is MNHEY and CDR2 is SVGEGT. The CDR3 DNA reads TGTGCCAGCACGGCAAAAGGGACTGGCTCCTACAATGAGCAGTTCTTC. This gives the protein CASTAKGTGSYNEQFF.

The J gene is TRBJ2-3, the V gene TRBV4-3; the D gene is possibly TRBD2 (7 bases). V lost 0 bases, J lost 1 base, and 11 bases lay in between. Germline V gives CDR1 LGHNA, CDR2 YSLEER. The length of the CDR3 is 16 residues. The CDR3 reads CASSQDRGGRTDTQYF. In DNA form, the CDR3 reads TGCGCCAGCAGCCAAGATAGGGGGGGCCGCACAGATACGCAGTATTTT.

The V call is TRBV12-3 or TRBV12-4, the J call TRBJ2-3, with D hard to call. V lost 5 bases to trimming and J lost 6 bases, with 9 bases between them. This CDR3 is 12 amino acids long. DNA for the CDR3: TGTGCCAGCAGTGGGAAGCCGGATACGCAGTATTTT. Translating gives CASSGKPDTQYF.

The rearrangement links TRBV7-3 to TRBJ2-3; no reliable D call. CDR1 and CDR2 from the germline V gene are SGHTA and FQGTGA. This CDR3 spans 14 amino acids. Trimming took 5 bases from V and 7 from J, leaving 16 bases between them. The CDR3 here is CASSPGRSPNTQYF. CDR3 nucleotides: TGTGCCAGCAGCCCCGGACGATCGCCCAATACGCAGTATTTT.

For this clonotype: No conserved phenylalanine or tryptophan is present at the end of the CDR3, so a read error is the likely explanation. V and J are TRBV20-1 and TRBJ1-5, with D possibly TRBD1 on 6 matching bases. This CDR3 has 13 residues. Trimming took 5 bases from V and 1 from J, leaving 9 bases between them. CDR1 is DFQATT, CDR2 SNEGSKA, per germline (reference sequence). CDR3 in DNA: TGCAGTGCTCTCGGACAGAGCAATCAGCCCCAGCATTGT. Amino acid sequence: CSALGQSNQPQHC.

This clonotype showed up just a few times. The gene calls are TRBV11-3 and TRBJ2-1, with D perhaps matching TRBD2 (7 bases). CDR1 and CDR2 from the germline V gene are SGHNT and YENEEA. The CDR3 sequence is 15 residues long. The V and J ends lost 4 bases and 12 bases respectively, with 22 bases between them. CDR3 loop: CASSSRGGGEFLQFF. CDR3 nucleotides: TGTGCCAGCAGCTCAAGGGGGGGCGGGGAGTTTCTGCAGTTCTTC.

This clonotype came up many times. The J gene is TRBJ2-1, the V gene TRBV6-2 or TRBV6-3; D remains ambiguous. Germline CDR1 is MNHEY and CDR2 is SVGEGT. V was cut by 6 bases and J by 3 bases, with 12 bases left in between. The CDR3 extends over 14 amino acids. This CDR3 is CASRERFIYNEQFF. CDR3 DNA sequence: TGTGCCAGCAGGGAGAGATTCATCTACAATGAGCAGTTCTTC.

The chain couples TRBV12-3 or TRBV12-4 to TRBJ2-1, with 11 bases fitting TRBD1. There are 13 residues in the CDR3. J lost 13 bases, V lost 3 bases, and 5 bases had no gene match. The CDR3 DNA follows: TGTGCCAGCAGTTTCGGGGACAGGGGGACACAGTTCTTC. The encoded protein is CASSFGDRGTQFF.

This clonotype was counted at least ten times. This sequence joins TRBV29-1 and TRBJ2-1, with 10 bases aligning to TRBD2. The CDR3 is 15 residues long. The junction had 8 bases not matched to a gene; V was cut back by 7 bases and J by 2 bases. Germline values: CDR1 SQVTM, CDR2 ANQGSEA. CDR3 loop: CSALPGLATYNEQFF. CDR3 nucleotides: TGCAGCGCCCTACCGGGACTAGCGACCTACAATGAGCAGTTCTTC.

The chain links TRBV20-1 to TRBJ2-5; TRBD1 aligns across 9 bases. CDR3 length: 14 residues. J gave up 4 bases and V 6 bases, and 9 bases lay outside the gene matches. CDR1 and CDR2 from the germline V gene are DFQATT and SNEGSKA (reference sequence). In DNA, the CDR3 is TGCAGTGCACAGGACAGGGGTACATTAGAGACCCAGTACTTC. Encoded protein: CSAQDRGTLETQYF.

The sample holds a few counts of this clonotype. The CDR3 sequence is CASSQVLTSGSTIQETQYF. As DNA, the CDR3 is TGCGCCAGCAGCCAAGTTCTCACTAGCGGGTCTACCATCCAAGAGACCCAGTACTTC. The gene calls are TRBV4-3 and TRBJ2-5; 9 bases fit TRBD2. Germline-derived CDR1 and CDR2 are LGHNA and YSLEER. V lost 1 base to trimming and J lost 1 base; unmatched junction nucleotides: 13. The CDR3 totals 19 residues.

This clonotype was detected only a few times. The chain links TRBV5-1 to TRBJ1-5; D is possibly TRBD1 (5 bases). Germline values: CDR1 SGHRS, CDR2 YFSETQ. Deletions cut 4 bases from V and 8 bases from J, with 19 bases between. The CDR3 is made up of 15 amino acids. This CDR3 is CASSPDTGGGEPQHF. The CDR3 DNA follows: TGCGCCAGCAGCCCGGACACGGGGGGAGGAGAGCCCCAGCATTTT.

The rearrangement links TRBV3-1 to TRBJ2-1; the D gene is possibly TRBD2 (5 bases). CDR1 and CDR2 from the germline V gene are LGHDT and YNNKEL (reference sequence). The CDR3 has 15 amino acids. V shed 1 base and J shed 7 bases, with 14 bases lying between them. Here the CDR3 reads CASSQVGVAPNEQFF. CDR3 coding DNA: TGTGCCAGCAGCCAAGTCGGGGTAGCGCCAAATGAGCAGTTCTTC.

The V gene is TRBV12-3 or TRBV12-4, the J gene TRBJ2-3, with D uncertain. V was trimmed by 2 bases and J by 4 bases, leaving 10 bases between them. The CDR3 length is 14 residues. The CDR3 DNA sequence: TGTGCCAGCAGTTTAAGTCTAGTGGCAGATACGCAGTATTTT. It yields the protein CASSLSLVADTQYF.